The 29 T cell receptor beta chains below all came from one sample that was sequenced in a study of CD8 T cells in Susac syndrome. Reverse transcription of roughly 0.45 to 1 ug RNA was carried out with random hexamers. MiXCR was run by TCRdb on the immunoSEQ multiplex PCR reads, yielding one entry per CDR3 protein. The sample records over 150,000 distinct CDR3 sequences, 90% to 95% being singletons. The sequenced sample was CD4+ T cells from PBMCs. The receptors were sampled from a human donor with multiple sclerosis.

The table lists this clonotype with a count of one. The rearrangement uses TRBV30 and TRBJ1-1; no clear D. The CDR3 sequence is 12 residues long. Germline CDR1 reads GTSNPN; CDR2 reads SVGIG (reference sequence). V lost 2 bases to trimming and J lost 7 bases, with 11 bases between them. This chain's CDR3 is CAWSRVRSEAFF. CDR3 DNA sequence: TGTGCCTGGAGTCGAGTTCGGAGTGAAGCTTTCTTT.

The V and J genes are TRBV25-1 and TRBJ1-2; D might be TRBD1 (6 bases). Germline CDR1 and CDR2: MGHDK and SYGVNS. The CDR3 runs 15 residues. Trimming left V 6 bases short and J 4 bases short, with 18 bases between. The CDR3 reads CASRASTGQSYGYTF. The CDR3 nucleotides read TGTGCCAGCAGAGCTTCGACAGGTCAAAGCTATGGCTACACCTTC.

This chain links TRBV2 with TRBJ2-1; D possibly corresponds to TRBD2 (5 bases). The germline gives CDR1 SNHLY, CDR2 FYNNEI. Trimming pared 7 bases from V and 4 bases from J, leaving 14 bases between. The CDR3 has 14 amino acids. CDR3 sequence: CASKSGSRYNEQFF. Written as DNA, the CDR3 is TGTGCCAGCAAGAGTGGGAGTAGGTACAATGAGCAGTTCTTC.

The J gene is TRBJ1-5, the V gene TRBV3-1; D is undetermined. CDR3 size: 13 residues. CDR1 is LGHDT and CDR2 is YNNKEL in the germline V gene (reference sequence). Trimming left V 2 bases short and J 5 bases short, with 7 bases between. CDR3 protein: CASSQQEDQPQHF. In nucleotides, the CDR3 is TGTGCCAGCAGCCAACAGGAAGATCAGCCCCAGCATTTT.

The chain uses TRBV29-1 and TRBJ2-1, with 11 bases matching TRBD2. V lost 1 base, J lost 0 bases, and 5 bases stayed unmatched. Germline-derived CDR1 and CDR2 are SQVTM and ANQGSEA. The CDR3 totals 17 residues. The CDR3 DNA reads as TGCAGCGTTGAAGGGACTAGCGGGTTTAGCTCCTACAATGAGCAGTTCTTC. It specifies CSVEGTSGFSSYNEQFF.

V usage is TRBV20-1 and J usage is TRBJ2-5; D remains unclear. The V end was cut by 6 bases, the J end by 5 bases, with 22 bases between. Germline CDR1 reads DFQATT; CDR2 reads SNEGSKA (reference sequence). CDR3 length: 15 residues. CDR3 coding DNA: TGCAGTGCCCCAGGAAGTGGTTATGGGGATGAGACCCAGTACTTC. Amino acids: CSAPGSGYGDETQYF.

The chain recombines TRBV29-1 with TRBJ1-2; 8 bases map to TRBD1. Germline values: CDR1 SQVTM, CDR2 ANQGSEA. V shed 6 bases, J shed 4 bases, and the junction held 10 bases outside the gene matches. The CDR3 is made up of 14 amino acids. CDR3 in amino acids: CSVTQGAGSYGYTF. CDR3 in DNA: TGCAGCGTAACCCAGGGGGCTGGCAGCTATGGCTACACCTTC.

CDR3 protein: CASSPRSKGAPEQYF. Written as DNA, the CDR3 is TGTGCCAGCAGCCCCCGATCCAAGGGGGCCCCCGAGCAGTACTTC. This chain connects TRBV7-9 to TRBJ2-7, with 7 bases fitting TRBD1. The germline CDR1 and CDR2 sequences are SEHNR and FQNEAQ (reference sequence). Unmatched junction bases numbered 13, after V lost 5 bases and J lost 6 bases. This CDR3 contains 15 residues. Complete variable domain (other parts from reference TRBV7-9 and TRBJ2-7): DTGVSQNPRHKITKRGQNVTFRCDPISEHNRLYWYRQTLGQGPEFLTYFQNEAQLEKSRLLSDRFSAERPKGSFSTLEIQRTEQGDSAMYLCASSPRSKGAPEQYFGPGTRLTVT.

The rearrangement uses TRBV27 and TRBJ2-7; 9 bases map to TRBD1. The CDR3 is 14 amino acids. Trimming cost V 4 bases and J 8 bases; bases outside gene matches: 9. Germline V lookup: CDR1 MNHEY, CDR2 SMNVEV (reference sequence). The CDR3 nucleotides are TGTGCCAGCAGTTCACAGGGGGCGGATCCGCAGCAGTACTTC. Its translation is CASSSQGADPQQYF.

Remarks on this clonotype: A read error may account for a junction end that differs from germline. The V call is TRBV5-4, the J call TRBJ2-7; D is undetermined. CDR1 and CDR2 from the germline V gene are SGHNT and YYREEE (reference sequence). The CDR3 runs to 13 residues. The CDR3 spells CASSLFREEEQYF. The CDR3 nucleotides read TGTGCCAGCAGCTTGTTTAGGGAAGAAGAGCAATACTTC.

This chain uses TRBV20-1 with TRBJ1-5; D remains ambiguous. The V gene lost 2 bases and the J gene lost 7 bases, with 12 bases spanning the gap. Germline V gene sequence: CDR1 DFQATT, CDR2 SNEGSKA (reference sequence). This CDR3 has 13 amino acids. The CDR3 DNA sequence: TGCAGTGCTAGACTGTCCATGACCCAGCCCCAGCATTTT. Translated: CSARLSMTQPQHF.

The chain combines TRBV3-1 with TRBJ2-6, with D possibly matching TRBD2 (5 bases). Germline V gene data show CDR1 as LGHDT and CDR2 as YNNKEL (reference sequence). The CDR3 contains 18 residues. The V end lost 5 bases, the J end lost 0 bases, and 17 bases lay between the germline ends. The CDR3 spells CASSARAGRISGANVLTF. The CDR3 DNA reads as TGTGCCAGCAGCGCACGGGCGGGCAGAATCTCTGGGGCCAACGTCCTGACTTTC.

The rearrangement joins TRBV5-1 to TRBJ2-5; D not certain. The V gene lost 0 bases and the J gene lost 5 bases, with 14 bases spanning the gap. Germline V gene sequence: CDR1 SGHRS, CDR2 YFSETQ. The CDR3 has 15 residues. CDR3 in amino acids: CASSLEGLTWETQYF. CDR3 in DNA: TGCGCCAGCAGCTTGGAAGGCTTAACTTGGGAGACCCAGTACTTC.

The chain combines TRBV12-3 or TRBV12-4 with TRBJ2-1, with 14 nucleotides matching TRBD2. The ends lost 8 bases at V and 8 bases at J; junction bases unmatched: 5. CDR3 size: 14 residues. The CDR3 region has the DNA TGTGCCAGCGGTCCGGGACTAGCGGGAGATGAGCAGTTCTTC. Protein product: CASGPGLAGDEQFF.

This chain links TRBV20-1 with TRBJ1-1; 7 positions agree with TRBD1. This CDR3 has 14 residues. The germline V gene encodes CDR1 DFQATT and CDR2 SNEGSKA (reference sequence). V was pared by 6 bases and J by 1 base, with 8 bases of the junction left unmatched. The CDR3 reads CSATTGSSNTEAFF. The CDR3 bases are TGCAGTGCCACGACAGGGAGTTCGAACACTGAAGCTTTCTTT.

The J gene is TRBJ2-7, the V gene TRBV29-1; 9 bases match TRBD2. With V trimmed by 4 bases and J by 3 bases, 7 bases remained unmatched. Germline assignment: CDR1 SQVTM and CDR2 ANQGSEA. The CDR3 is made up of 14 amino acids. CDR3 protein: CSVGRLAGYYEQYF. The CDR3 nucleotides are TGCAGCGTTGGGAGGCTAGCGGGGTACTACGAGCAGTACTTC.

The V gene is TRBV6-5, the J gene TRBJ1-6, with a weak D call TRBD1 (5 bases). This CDR3 region has 12 residues. Germline V CDR1 and CDR2: MNHEY, SVGAGI. The ends were cut back, 10 bases at V and 9 bases at J, with 13 bases in the middle. The CDR3 protein is CATRAVSSPLHF. In DNA, the CDR3 is TGTGCCACCAGGGCAGTTAGTTCACCCCTCCACTTT.

This clonotype turned up a few times. V gene TRBV24-1 combines with J gene TRBJ2-3; 8 bases line up with TRBD2. The CDR3 covers 15 residues. Trimming cost V 5 bases and J 6 bases; bases outside gene matches: 9. Germline loops: CDR1 KGHDR, CDR2 SFDVKD. The CDR3 sequence is CATSVPSGPGDTQYF. CDR3 DNA: TGTGCCACCAGTGTGCCTAGCGGGCCTGGGGATACGCAGTATTTT.

The chain links TRBV5-1 to TRBJ2-5; D is undetermined. The CDR3 contains 12 residues. Germline V lookup: CDR1 SGHRS, CDR2 YFSETQ. Trimming removed 4 bases from V and 2 bases from J, with 6 bases in between. The CDR3 coding sequence is TGCGCCAGCAGCCCGTTTCAAGAGACCCAGTACTTC. Its protein is CASSPFQETQYF.

This chain connects TRBV29-1 to TRBJ1-2; a weak D match, TRBD1 (5 bases). The ends were cut back, 4 bases at V and 6 bases at J, with 18 bases in the middle. This CDR3 region has 14 residues. CDR1 is SQVTM, CDR2 ANQGSEA, per germline. CDR3 sequence: CSVAAGPASDGYTF. The DNA of the CDR3 is TGCAGCGTTGCCGCAGGGCCAGCGAGCGATGGCTACACCTTC.

The genes are TRBV4-2 and TRBJ2-7; a weak D match, TRBD2 (7 bases). V was clipped by 4 bases and J by 7 bases, with 20 bases between them. The CDR3 totals 15 residues. Germline V gives CDR1 LGHNA, CDR2 YNFKEQ. CDR3 sequence (DNA): TGTGCCAGCAGCCCGCGGGGGCGGGATAGTTGGGAGCAGTACTTC. It is translated as CASSPRGRDSWEQYF.

The V and J genes are TRBV14 and TRBJ2-7; D ambiguous. The CDR3 covers 12 residues. V was pared by 1 base and J by 6 bases, with 7 bases between. Germline loops: CDR1 SGHDN, CDR2 FVKESK. The CDR3 loop reads CASSQGSREQYF. The DNA for the CDR3 is TGTGCCAGCAGCCAAGGATCCCGCGAGCAGTACTTC.

The rearrangement links TRBV24-1 to TRBJ1-1, with D unresolved. Trimming removed 9 bases at V and 1 base at J, with 5 bases between. The germline CDR1 and CDR2 sequences are KGHDR and SFDVKD. This CDR3 spans 11 amino acids. CDR3 DNA sequence: TGTGCCACCTCTAAGAACACTGAAGCTTTCTTT. Translated, it gives CATSKNTEAFF.

The rearrangement uses TRBV5-1 and TRBJ2-6; the match to TRBD1 covers 7 bases. Germline CDR1 reads SGHRS; CDR2 reads YFSETQ. The junction had 10 bases not matched to a gene; V was cut back by 4 bases and J by 0 bases. This CDR3 has 18 residues. The CDR3 sequence: CASSNGPGQLSGANVLTF. Written as DNA, the CDR3 is TGCGCCAGCAGCAACGGACCGGGACAGCTCTCTGGGGCCAACGTCCTGACTTTC.

The rearrangement uses TRBV29-1 and TRBJ1-2, with 9 bases that match TRBD1. CDR1 and CDR2 (germline): SQVTM, ANQGSEA. This CDR3 is 13 amino acids long. V shed 3 bases, J shed 8 bases, and the junction held 7 bases outside the gene matches. The CDR3 reads CSVDGQGQEGYTF. In DNA form, the CDR3 reads TGCAGCGTTGACGGACAGGGGCAGGAAGGCTACACCTTC.

The chain employs TRBV20-1 and TRBJ1-1, with a weak D call TRBD1 (5 bases). Germline V gene lookup returns CDR1 DFQATT and CDR2 SNEGSKA (reference sequence). CDR3 length equals 13 residues. Here the CDR3 reads CSPRRGSSTEAFF. The CDR3 region has the DNA TGCAGCCCGAGACGGGGGAGTAGCACTGAAGCTTTCTTT.

CDR3 bases: TGCAGTGCTAGAGGCAGCACCTACGAGCAGTACTTC. This sequence encodes CSARGSTYEQYF. The chain carries TRBV20-1 and TRBJ2-7; D unresolved. Trimming removed 1 base at V and 2 bases at J, with 6 bases between. Germline V lookup: CDR1 DFQATT, CDR2 SNEGSKA (reference sequence). The CDR3 sequence is 12 residues long.

CDR3 sequence reads: CASSLGSFSYEQYF. CDR3 in DNA: TGTGCCAGCAGCTTAGGATCTTTCTCCTACGAGCAGTACTTC. The rearrangement uses TRBV7-2 and TRBJ2-7; D gene ambiguous. The germline gives CDR1 SGHTA, CDR2 FQGNSA. The CDR3 is 14 residues long. V dropped 1 base and J dropped 0 bases, with 7 bases sitting between them.

The chain joins TRBV24-1 to TRBJ1-2; D is ambiguous. The V and J ends lost 4 bases and 8 bases respectively, with 16 bases between them. The CDR3 is 14 amino acids. CDR1 KGHDR and CDR2 SFDVKD come from the germline V gene. CDR3 sequence: CATSDPAGVVGYTF. CDR3 sequence (DNA): TGTGCCACCAGTGACCCCGCCGGGGTAGTCGGCTACACCTTC.